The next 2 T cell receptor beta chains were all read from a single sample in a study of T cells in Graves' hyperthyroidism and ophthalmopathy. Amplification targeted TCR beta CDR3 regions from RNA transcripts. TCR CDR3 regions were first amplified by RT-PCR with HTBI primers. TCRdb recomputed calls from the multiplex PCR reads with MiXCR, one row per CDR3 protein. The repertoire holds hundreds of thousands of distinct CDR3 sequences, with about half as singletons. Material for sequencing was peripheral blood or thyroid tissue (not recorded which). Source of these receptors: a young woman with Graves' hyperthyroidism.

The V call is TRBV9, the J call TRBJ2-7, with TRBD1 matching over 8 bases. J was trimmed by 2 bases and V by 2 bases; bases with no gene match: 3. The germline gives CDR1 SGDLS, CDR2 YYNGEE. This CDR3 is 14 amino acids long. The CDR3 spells CASSVGTGPYEQYF. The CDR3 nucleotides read TGTGCCAGCAGCGTTGGGACAGGTCCCTACGAGCAGTACTTC.

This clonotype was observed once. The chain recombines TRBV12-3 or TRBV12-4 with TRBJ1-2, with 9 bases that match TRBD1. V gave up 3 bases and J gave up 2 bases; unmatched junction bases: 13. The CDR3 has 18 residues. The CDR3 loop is CASSLSAGQGNANYGYTF. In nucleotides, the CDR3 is TGTGCCAGCAGTTTGAGTGCGGGACAGGGAAATGCCAACTATGGCTACACCTTC.